These 14 T cell receptor beta chains were sequenced from one sample in a study of blood T cells in healthy people across ages. A second PCR, run for roughly 7 to 11 cycles, used a sample-barcoded 5' primer plus a J-beta primer mix. MiXCR was run by TCRdb on the 5' RACE reads, yielding one entry per CDR3 protein. The sample has about 760,000 distinct CDR3 sequences; roughly 25% are singletons. Separately, the same data were catalogued under a study of T cells of mothers and their children.

The sample consisted of blood. These receptors all come from a boy younger than 18 in good health.

The chain combines TRBV5-4 with TRBJ2-1; 13 bases map to TRBD2. The ends lost 4 bases at V and 3 bases at J; junction bases unmatched: 7. Germline V CDR1 and CDR2: SGHNT, YYREEE (reference sequence). The CDR3 has 17 residues. CDR3 residues: CASSGGTSGNLYNEQFF. For the CDR3, the DNA is TGTGCCAGCAGCGGTGGGACTAGCGGGAACCTCTACAATGAGCAGTTCTTC. The complete variable domain, with remaining parts taken from reference TRBV5-4 and TRBJ2-1, reads ETGVTQSPTHLIKTRGQQVTLRCSSQSGHNTVSWYQQALGQGPQFIFQYYREEENGRGNFPPRFSGLQFPNYSSELNVNALELDDSALYLCASSGGTSGNLYNEQFFGPGTRLTVL.

This clonotype was recorded once. The J gene is TRBJ1-4, the V gene TRBV7-8; D ambiguous. Germline assignment: CDR1 SGHVS and CDR2 FQNEAQ. V lost 0 bases and J 8 bases, leaving 13 bases between the germline ends. CDR3 length equals 15 residues. The CDR3 coding sequence is TGTGCCAGCAGCTTAGCGGTCGGGATTGGGGAAAAACTGTTTTTT. It specifies CASSLAVGIGEKLFF.

This clonotype was observed a handful of times. CDR3 loop: CASSPASGAETQYF. Here the CDR3 DNA reads TGTGCCAGCAGCCCCGCTAGCGGCGCGGAGACCCAGTACTTC. The V gene is TRBV7-9, the J gene TRBJ2-5; 7 nucleotides agree with TRBD2. The CDR3 totals 14 residues. Germline lookup yields CDR1 SEHNR and CDR2 FQNEAQ (reference sequence). Trimming took 5 bases from V and 5 from J; bases not matched to a gene: 8. The whole variable domain, filled in from reference TRBV7-9 and TRBJ2-5, reads DTGVSQNPRHKITKRGQNVTFRCDPISEHNRLYWYRQTLGQGPEFLTYFQNEAQLEKSRLLSDRFSAERPKGSFSTLEIQRTEQGDSAMYLCASSPASGAETQYFGPGTRLLVL.

The chain carries TRBV7-3 and TRBJ2-1, with D perhaps being TRBD1 or TRBD2 (5 bases each). Germline assignment: CDR1 SGHTA and CDR2 FQGTGA. Deletions cut 5 bases from V and 3 bases from J, with 17 bases between. The CDR3 runs 16 residues. The DNA of the CDR3 is TGTGCCAGCAGCATGAGTGGGGGTAAAAACTACAATGAGCAGTTCTTC. As protein: CASSMSGGKNYNEQFF.

This clonotype was seen ten or more times. Mismatch with germline at one junction end may stem from a read error. V is TRBV5-1 and J is TRBJ1-1; 7 positions match TRBD1. The CDR3 is 14 amino acids. Germline values: CDR1 SGHRS, CDR2 YFSETQ. CDR3 region: CASSLDRVGTEAFF. The CDR3 DNA follows: TGTGCCAGCAGTCTCGACAGGGTAGGCACTGAAGCTTTCTTT. Filled out from reference TRBV5-1 and TRBJ1-1, the complete variable domain reads KAGVTQTPRYLIKTRGQQVTLSCSPISGHRSVSWYQQTPGQGLQFLFEYFSETQRNKGNFPGRFSGRQFSNSRSEMNVSTLELGDSALYLCASSLDRVGTEAFFGQGTRLTVV.

The chain recombines TRBV4-3 with TRBJ1-1, with D possibly matching TRBD1 (5 bases). CDR1 is LGHNA and CDR2 is YSLEER in the germline V gene. The V gene lost 1 base and the J gene lost 7 bases, with 13 bases spanning the gap. The CDR3 has 14 amino acids. In nucleotides, the CDR3 is TGCGCCAGCAGCCAAGGACAGCTCTTTTTTGAAGCTTTCTTT. Its translation: CASSQGQLFFEAFF.

The chain has TRBV20-1 and TRBJ2-7; the D gene is possibly TRBD1 (6 bases). The CDR3 runs 14 residues. Germline V gene sequence: CDR1 DFQATT, CDR2 SNEGSKA (reference sequence). V was trimmed by 5 bases and J by 0 bases, leaving 14 bases between them. The CDR3 region has the DNA TGCAGTGCTTCAGGGGCGAGGCTCTCCTACGAGCAGTACTTC. Residues: CSASGARLSYEQYF.

This clonotype was counted a single time. The rearrangement joins TRBV29-1 to TRBJ2-5; 11 bases align to TRBD1. The CDR3 spans 14 residues. The V segment lost 5 bases and the J segment 3 bases; nucleotides outside the gene matches: 5. Germline CDR1 SQVTM, CDR2 ANQGSEA. CDR3 sequence: CSVMDRGLKETQYF. The CDR3 nucleotides read TGCAGCGTTATGGACAGGGGGCTTAAAGAGACCCAGTACTTC. Full variable domain (rest looked up from reference TRBV29-1 and TRBJ2-5): SAVISQKPSRDICQRGTSLTIQCQVDSQVTMMFWYRQQPGQSLTLIATANQGSEATYESGFVIDKFPISRPNLTFSTLTVSNMSPEDSSIYLCSVMDRGLKETQYFGPGTRLLVL.

The chain recombines TRBV5-1 with TRBJ2-7, with 14 bases aligning to TRBD2. V was clipped by 4 bases and J by 1 base; unmatched bases: 7. There are 17 residues in the CDR3. Germline V CDR1 and CDR2: SGHRS, YFSETQ. CDR3 sequence (DNA): TGCGCCAGCAGCGGAGGGACTAGCGGGAGACTTTCCTACGAGCAGTACTTC. Its protein is CASSGGTSGRLSYEQYF.

The V gene is TRBV12-3 or TRBV12-4, the J gene TRBJ2-7, with D unresolved. This CDR3 contains 13 residues. The V end lost 4 bases, the J end lost 3 bases, and 10 bases lay between the germline ends. As DNA, the CDR3 is TGTGCCAGCAGTTCCCGGGCTCTCTACGAGCAGTACTTC. It yields the protein CASSSRALYEQYF.

V gene TRBV3-1 combines with J gene TRBJ2-5, with 10 nucleotides matching TRBD2. CDR1 LGHDT and CDR2 YNNKEL come from the germline V gene (reference sequence). V trimming: 0 bases; J trimming: 5 bases; junction bases outside the gene matches: 6. This CDR3 spans 16 amino acids. DNA for the CDR3: TGTGCCAGCAGCCAAGAGAAGATAGCGGGAGGTGAGACCCAGTACTTC. This translates into CASSQEKIAGGETQYF.

J is TRBJ2-1 and V is TRBV2; TRBD2 agrees at 12 bases. Trimming removed 6 bases from V and 6 bases from J; junction bases left unmatched: 18. This CDR3 comprises 19 residues. CDR1 is SNHLY, CDR2 FYNNEI, per germline. The DNA of the CDR3 is TGTGCCAGCAGCCCCGGGGTGACTAGCGGGAGTAGCGAATTCAATGAGCAGTTCTTC. It translates to CASSPGVTSGSSEFNEQFF.

This chain links TRBV4-1 with TRBJ2-5; D not certain. Near its end, the DNA agrees better with TRBJ2-7, so the J call may be wrong. Per germline, CDR1 MGHRA and CDR2 YSYEKL. This CDR3 spans 15 amino acids. CDR3 nucleotides: TGCGCCAGCAGCCAAGGTGGTGGGTACTCCTACGAGCAGTACTTC. Translation gives CASSQGGGYSYEQYF.

This clonotype was recorded a few times. This chain uses TRBV3-1 with TRBJ2-2; TRBD1 agrees at 12 bases. The trim removed 2 bases at V and 5 bases at J, leaving 6 bases unmatched. CDR3 length: 17 amino acids. Germline values: CDR1 LGHDT, CDR2 YNNKEL (reference sequence). The CDR3 loop is CASSQRGGQGATGELFF. CDR3 nucleotides: TGTGCCAGCAGCCAACGCGGGGGACAGGGGGCGACCGGGGAGCTGTTTTTT.